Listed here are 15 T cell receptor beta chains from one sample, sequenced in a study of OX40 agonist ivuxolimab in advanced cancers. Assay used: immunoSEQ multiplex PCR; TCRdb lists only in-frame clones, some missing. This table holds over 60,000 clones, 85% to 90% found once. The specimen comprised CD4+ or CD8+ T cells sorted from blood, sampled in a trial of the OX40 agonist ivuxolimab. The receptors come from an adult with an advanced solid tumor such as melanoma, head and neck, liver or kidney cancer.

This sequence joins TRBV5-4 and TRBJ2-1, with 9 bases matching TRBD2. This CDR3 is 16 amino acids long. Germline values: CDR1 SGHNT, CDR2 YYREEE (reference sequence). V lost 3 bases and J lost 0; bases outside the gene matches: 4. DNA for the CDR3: TGTGCCAGCAGCTCCGGCGGGGGGGGCTCCTACAATGAGCAGTTCTTC. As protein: CASSSGGGGSYNEQFF.

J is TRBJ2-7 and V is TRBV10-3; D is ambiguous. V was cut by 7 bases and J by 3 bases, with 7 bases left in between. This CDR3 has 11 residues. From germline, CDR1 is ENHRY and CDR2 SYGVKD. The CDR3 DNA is TGTGCCATCAAAGGTAACTACGAGCAGTACTTC. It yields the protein CAIKGNYEQYF.

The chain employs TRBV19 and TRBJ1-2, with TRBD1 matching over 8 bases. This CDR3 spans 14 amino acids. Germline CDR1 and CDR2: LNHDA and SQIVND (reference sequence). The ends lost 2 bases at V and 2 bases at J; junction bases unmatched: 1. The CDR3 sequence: CASSIQGANYGYTF. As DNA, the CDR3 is TGTGCCAGTAGTATACAGGGGGCCAACTATGGCTACACCTTC.

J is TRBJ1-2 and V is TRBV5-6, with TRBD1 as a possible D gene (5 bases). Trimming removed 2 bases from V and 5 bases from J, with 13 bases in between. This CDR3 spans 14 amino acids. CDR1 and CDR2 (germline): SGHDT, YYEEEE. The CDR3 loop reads CASSLGREDYGYTF. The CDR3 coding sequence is TGTGCCAGCAGCTTAGGCAGGGAGGATTATGGCTACACCTTC.

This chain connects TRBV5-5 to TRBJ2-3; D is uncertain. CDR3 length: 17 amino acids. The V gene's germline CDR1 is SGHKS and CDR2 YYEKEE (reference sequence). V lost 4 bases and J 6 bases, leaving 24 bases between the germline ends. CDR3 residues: CASSRATDPGSSDTQYF. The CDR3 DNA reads TGTGCCAGCAGCCGAGCCACCGACCCGGGTAGTAGTGATACGCAGTATTTT.

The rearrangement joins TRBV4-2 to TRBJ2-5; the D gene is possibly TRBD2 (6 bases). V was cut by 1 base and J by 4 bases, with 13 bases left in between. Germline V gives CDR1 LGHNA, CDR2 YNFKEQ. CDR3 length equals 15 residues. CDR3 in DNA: TGTGCCAGCAGCCAAGCGCGGGGAGGCATAGAGACCCAGTACTTC. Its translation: CASSQARGGIETQYF.

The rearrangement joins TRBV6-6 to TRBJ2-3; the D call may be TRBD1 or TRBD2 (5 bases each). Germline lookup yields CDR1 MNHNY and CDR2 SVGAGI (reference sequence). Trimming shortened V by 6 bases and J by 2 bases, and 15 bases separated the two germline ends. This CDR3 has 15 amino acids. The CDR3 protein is CASSLGRLLTDTQYF. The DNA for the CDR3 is TGTGCCAGCAGCCTGGGACGCCTCCTCACAGATACGCAGTATTTT.

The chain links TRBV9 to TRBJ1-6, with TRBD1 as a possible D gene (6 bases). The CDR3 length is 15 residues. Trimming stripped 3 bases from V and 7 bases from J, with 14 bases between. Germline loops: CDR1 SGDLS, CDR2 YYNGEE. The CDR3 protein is CASSAGWGANSPLHF. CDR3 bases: TGTGCCAGCAGCGCTGGGTGGGGGGCCAATTCACCCCTCCACTTT.

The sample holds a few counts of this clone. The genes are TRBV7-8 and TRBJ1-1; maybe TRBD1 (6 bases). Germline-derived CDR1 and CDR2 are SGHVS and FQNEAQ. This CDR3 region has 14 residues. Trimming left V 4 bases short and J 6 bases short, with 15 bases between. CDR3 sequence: CASSYQQGMAEAFF. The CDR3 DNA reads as TGTGCCAGCAGCTATCAACAGGGAATGGCTGAAGCTTTCTTT.

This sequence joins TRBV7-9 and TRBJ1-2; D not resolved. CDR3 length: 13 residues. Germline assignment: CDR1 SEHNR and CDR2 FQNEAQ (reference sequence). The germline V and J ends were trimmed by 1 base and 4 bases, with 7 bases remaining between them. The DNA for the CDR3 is TGTGCCAGCAGCTTAGGACCGATCTATGGCTACACCTTC. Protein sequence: CASSLGPIYGYTF. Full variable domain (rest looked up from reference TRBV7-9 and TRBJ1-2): DTGVSQNPRHKITKRGQNVTFRCDPISEHNRLYWYRQTLGQGPEFLTYFQNEAQLEKSRLLSDRFSAERPKGSFSTLEIQRTEQGDSAMYLCASSLGPIYGYTFGSGTRLTVV.

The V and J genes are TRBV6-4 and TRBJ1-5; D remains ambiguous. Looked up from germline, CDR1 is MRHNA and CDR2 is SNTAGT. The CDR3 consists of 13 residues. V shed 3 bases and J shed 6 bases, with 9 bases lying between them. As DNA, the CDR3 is TGTGCCAGCAGTGAGGGAGGGTTTCAGCCCCAGCATTTT. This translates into CASSEGGFQPQHF.

The CDR3 sequence: CASSDEGLGNEQFF. The CDR3 DNA sequence: TGTGCCAGCAGTGACGAAGGTCTGGGCAATGAGCAGTTCTTC. The rearrangement joins TRBV2 to TRBJ2-1; D is unclear. The CDR3 has 14 amino acids. The V gene lost 3 bases and the J gene lost 6 bases, with 12 bases spanning the gap. Germline V gene data show CDR1 as SNHLY and CDR2 as FYNNEI.

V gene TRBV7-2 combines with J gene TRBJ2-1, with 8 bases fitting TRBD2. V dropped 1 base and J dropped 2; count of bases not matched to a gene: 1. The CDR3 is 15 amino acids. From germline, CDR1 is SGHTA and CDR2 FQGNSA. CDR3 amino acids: CASSLGGGPYNEQFF. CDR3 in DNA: TGTGCCAGCAGCTTAGGCGGGGGGCCCTACAATGAGCAGTTCTTC.

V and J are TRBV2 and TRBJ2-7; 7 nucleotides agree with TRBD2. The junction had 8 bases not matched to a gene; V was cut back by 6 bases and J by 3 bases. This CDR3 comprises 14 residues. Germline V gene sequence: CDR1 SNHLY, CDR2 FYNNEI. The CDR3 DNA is TGTGCCAGCAGGGGGGGGACTTCCCTCTACGAGCAGTACTTC. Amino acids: CASRGGTSLYEQYF. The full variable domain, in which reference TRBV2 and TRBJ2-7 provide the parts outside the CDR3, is EPEVTQTPSHQVTQMGQEVILRCVPISNHLYFYWYRQILGQKVEFLVSFYNNEISEKSEIFDDQFSVERPDGSNFTLKIRSTKLEDSAMYFCASRGGTSLYEQYFGPGTRLTVT.

The CDR3 is CASSWTGRGASQPQHF. CDR3 in DNA: TGTGCCAGCAGCTGGACGGGACGGGGGGCGAGTCAGCCCCAGCATTTT. The rearrangement links TRBV5-4 to TRBJ1-5; D is perhaps TRBD1 (6 bases). Trimming stripped 3 bases from V and 6 bases from J, with 19 bases between. Germline values: CDR1 SGHNT, CDR2 YYREEE (reference sequence). This CDR3 comprises 16 residues.